This T cell receptor (beta chain) derives from a study of early T cells in non-severe SARS-CoV-2 infection. Study context: Whole-blood bulk RNA, unsorted, was sequenced, and chains were unpaired.

Unique molecular identifiers were affixed to single, distinct cDNA molecules. MiXCR, run by TCRdb on the 5' RACE reads, gives a single entry per CDR3 protein. The sample carries 26,000 or so distinct CDR3 sequences, about 4.3% recorded once. In its sample, this clonotype was seen a few times. The antigen is unknown. Per germline, CDR1 WSHSY and CDR2 SAAADI. The CDR3 spans 15 residues. Trimming left V 6 bases short and J 6 bases short, with 15 bases between. General observations from the study: In VDJdb matching, anti-spike CD8 responses were favored while private and CD4 specificities went missing.

The chain recombines TRBV10-2 with TRBJ1-6; D possibly corresponds to TRBD1 (5 bases). This clonotype was obtained from an adult who was a healthcare worker with PCR-confirmed SARS-CoV-2 infection or an uninfected control (not recorded which). The input for sequencing was whole blood, taken at baseline. The CDR3 DNA follows: TGCGCCAGCAGCCACCGGGACGTAATTAATTCACCCCTCCACTTT. It specifies CASSHRDVINSPLHF.